This TCR beta chain came from a study of early T cells in non-severe SARS-CoV-2 infection. TCRdb fed the 5' RACE reads into MiXCR, producing one record per CDR3 protein. The sample carries 37,000 or so distinct CDR3 sequences, 4.7% recorded once. Trimming stripped 3 bases from V and 2 bases from J, with 16 bases between. Germline CDR1 reads DFQATT; CDR2 reads SNEGSKA (reference sequence). CDR3 size: 15 residues. This clonotype came up many times. The TCR originated in an adult who was a healthcare worker with PCR-confirmed SARS-CoV-2 infection or an uninfected control (not recorded which). The chain is built from TRBV20-1 and TRBJ1-1; D unclear. Sequences were obtained from whole blood. The CDR3 reads CSASPLRTGNTEAFF. CDR3 coding DNA: TGCAGTGCTAGTCCCCTCCGGACGGGAAACACTGAAGCTTTCTTT.